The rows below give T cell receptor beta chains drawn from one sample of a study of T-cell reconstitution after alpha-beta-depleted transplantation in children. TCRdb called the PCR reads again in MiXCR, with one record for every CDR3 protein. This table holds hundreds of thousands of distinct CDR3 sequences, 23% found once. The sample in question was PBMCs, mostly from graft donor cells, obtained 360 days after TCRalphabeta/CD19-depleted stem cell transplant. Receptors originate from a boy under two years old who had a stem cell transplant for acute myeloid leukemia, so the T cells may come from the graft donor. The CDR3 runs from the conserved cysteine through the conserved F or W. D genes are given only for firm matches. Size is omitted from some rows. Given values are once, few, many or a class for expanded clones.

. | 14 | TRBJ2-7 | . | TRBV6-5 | CASRGTAGPYEQYF | TGTGCCAGCAGAGGGACGGCGGGCCCCTACGAGCAGTACTTC
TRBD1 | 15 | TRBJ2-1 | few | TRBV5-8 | CASSLVGTGNNEQFF | TGTGCCAGCAGCTTGGTGGGGACAGGCAACAATGAGCAGTTCTTC
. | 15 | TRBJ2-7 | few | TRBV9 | CASSVGKESSYEQYF | TGTGCCAGCAGCGTAGGTAAGGAGAGCTCCTACGAGCAGTACTTC
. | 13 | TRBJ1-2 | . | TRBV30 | CAWSVPPRDGYTF | TGTGCCTGGAGTGTGCCCCCTCGAGATGGCTACACCTTC
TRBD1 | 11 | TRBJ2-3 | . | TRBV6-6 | CASSSDRGYYF | TGTGCCAGCAGCTCTGACAGGGGGTATTATTTT
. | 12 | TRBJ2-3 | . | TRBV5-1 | CASSSEGDTQYF | TGCGCCAGCAGCTCTGAGGGGGATACGCAGTATTTT
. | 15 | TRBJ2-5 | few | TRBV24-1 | CATSDVGQLQETQYF | TGTGCCACCAGTGATGTTGGACAGTTACAAGAGACCCAGTACTTC
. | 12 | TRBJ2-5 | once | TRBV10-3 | CAIRENEETQYF | TGTGCCATCAGGGAGAATGAAGAGACCCAGTACTTC
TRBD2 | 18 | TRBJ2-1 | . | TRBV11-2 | CASSLLTRTSMLDNEQFF | TGTGCCAGCAGCTTACTCACACGGACTAGCATGTTGGACAATGAGCAGTTCTTC
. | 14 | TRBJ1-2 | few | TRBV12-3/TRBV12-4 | CASSLFARIMGYTF | TGTGCCAGCAGTTTATTTGCCCGGATTATGGGCTACACCTTC
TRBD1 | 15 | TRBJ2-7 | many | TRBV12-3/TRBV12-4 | CASSLRRDSHYEQYF | TGTGCCAGCTCCCTTCGCCGGGACAGCCACTACGAGCAGTACTTC
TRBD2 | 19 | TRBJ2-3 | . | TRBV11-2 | CASSLVALGLAGFGDTQYF | TGTGCCAGCAGCTTAGTGGCCCTGGGACTAGCGGGGTTCGGGGATACGCAGTATTTT
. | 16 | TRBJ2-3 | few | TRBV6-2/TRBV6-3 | CASSYSRRRGTDTQYF | TGTGCCAGCAGTTACTCCCGGCGCCGGGGGACAGATACGCAGTATTTT
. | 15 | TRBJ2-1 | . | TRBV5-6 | CASRILGGAYNEQFF | TGTGCCAGCAGGATCTTGGGTGGGGCCTACAATGAGCAGTTCTTC
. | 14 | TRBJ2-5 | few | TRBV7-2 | CASSPRGRVETQYF | TGTGCCAGCAGCCCTCGTGGGCGTGTAGAGACCCAGTACTTC
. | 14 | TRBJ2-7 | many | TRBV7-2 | CASSFSGTNYEQYF | TGTGCCAGCAGCTTTTCCGGGACGAACTACGAGCAGTACTTC
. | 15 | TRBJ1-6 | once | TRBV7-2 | CASSLETGNNSPLHF | TGTGCCAGCAGCTTAGAAACAGGAAATAATTCACCCCTCCACTTT
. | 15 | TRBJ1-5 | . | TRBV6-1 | CASSAGIPSDQPQHF | TGTGCCAGCAGCGCCGGGATCCCGTCCGATCAGCCCCAGCATTTT
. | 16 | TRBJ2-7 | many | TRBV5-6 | CASSLFQGTRPYEQYF | TGTGCCAGCAGCTTGTTCCAGGGGACCCGCCCCTACGAGCAGTACTTC
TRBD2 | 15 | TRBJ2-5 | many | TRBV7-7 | CASSLDGGGSETQYF | TGTGCCAGCAGCTTAGACGGCGGGGGATCAGAGACCCAGTACTTC
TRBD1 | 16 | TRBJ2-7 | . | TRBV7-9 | CASSLTTGGNSYEQYF | TGTGCCAGCAGCTTAACTACAGGGGGAAACTCCTACGAGCAGTACTTC
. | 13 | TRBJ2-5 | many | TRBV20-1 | CSILRGGKETQYF | TGCAGTATCCTTAGGGGGGGGAAAGAGACCCAGTACTTC
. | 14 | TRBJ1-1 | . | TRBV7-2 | CASSLQSMNTEAFF | TGTGCCAGCAGCTTACAGTCCATGAACACTGAAGCTTTCTTT
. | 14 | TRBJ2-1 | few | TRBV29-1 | CSVVDRLVWDEQFF | TGCAGCGTCGTAGACCGACTAGTTTGGGATGAGCAGTTCTTC
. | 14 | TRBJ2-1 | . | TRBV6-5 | CASSYSILGGEQFF | TGTGCCAGCAGTTACTCGATACTGGGGGGTGAGCAGTTCTTC
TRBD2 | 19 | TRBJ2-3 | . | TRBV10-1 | CASSGPGPAGVVKTDTQYF | TGCGCCAGCAGTGGCCCGGGGCCCGCGGGGGTCGTCAAGACAGATACGCAGTATTTT
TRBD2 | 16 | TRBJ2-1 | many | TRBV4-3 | CASSQDLGTTYNEQFF | TGCGCCAGCAGCCAAGATTTGGGGACTACCTACAATGAGCAGTTCTTC
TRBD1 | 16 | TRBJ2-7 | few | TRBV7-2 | CASSPRSGTGGYEQYF | TGTGCCAGCAGCCCTCGATCCGGGACAGGGGGTTACGAGCAGTACTTC
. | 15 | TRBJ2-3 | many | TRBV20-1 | CSARARRSRTDTQYF | TGCAGTGCTAGAGCTAGGCGGTCCCGCACAGATACGCAGTATTTT
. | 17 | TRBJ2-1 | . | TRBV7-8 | CASSLELKPGPYNEQFF | TGTGCCAGCAGCTTAGAACTTAAGCCGGGCCCGTACAATGAGCAGTTCTTC
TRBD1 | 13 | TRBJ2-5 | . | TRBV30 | CAWDPQGAETQYF | TGTGCCTGGGACCCTCAGGGGGCAGAGACCCAGTACTTC
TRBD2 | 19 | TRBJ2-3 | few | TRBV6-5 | CASSYSKELGLGRTDTQYF | TGTGCCAGCAGTTACTCTAAGGAACTGGGACTAGGGAGAACAGATACGCAGTATTTT
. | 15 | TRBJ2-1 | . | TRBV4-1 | CASSLAPPGRNEQFF | TGCGCCAGCAGCCTTGCCCCACCCGGGCGCAATGAGCAGTTCTTC
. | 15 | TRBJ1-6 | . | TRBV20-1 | CSARGGPRNSSPLNF | TGCAGTGCTAGAGGGGGGCCTCGAAATTCATCACCCCTCAACTTT
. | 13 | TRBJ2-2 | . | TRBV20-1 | CSARDSRDGELFF | TGCAGTGCTAGAGACAGTCGGGACGGGGAGCTGTTTTTT
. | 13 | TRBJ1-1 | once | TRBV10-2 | CASSDQGYTEAFF | TGCGCCAGCAGTGATCAGGGTTACACTGAAGCTTTCTTT
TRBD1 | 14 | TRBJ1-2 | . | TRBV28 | CASSFKRTGEGYTF | TGTGCCAGCAGTTTCAAGAGGACAGGGGAAGGCTACACCTTC
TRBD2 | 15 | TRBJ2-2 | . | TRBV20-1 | CSANSGGPDSRELFF | TGCAGTGCAAATTCGGGGGGGCCGGATTCTAGGGAGCTGTTTTTT
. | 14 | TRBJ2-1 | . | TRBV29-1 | CSVEDVPLGDEQFF | TGCAGCGTTGAAGATGTCCCTTTGGGCGATGAGCAGTTCTTC
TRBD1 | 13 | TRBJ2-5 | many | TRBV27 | CASSWTGRETQYF | TGTGCCAGCAGCTGGACAGGGAGAGAGACCCAGTACTTC
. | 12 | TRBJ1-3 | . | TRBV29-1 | CSVASSGNTIYF | TGCAGCGTTGCTAGTTCTGGAAACACCATATATTTT
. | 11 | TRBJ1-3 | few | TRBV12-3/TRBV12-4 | CASLSGNTIYF | TGTGCCAGCTTATCCGGAAACACCATATATTTT